This TCR beta chain was sequenced during a study of cytomegalovirus exposure and HLA in healthy donors (dated by TCRdb to about 2017). In terms of the full investigation: An earlier analysis of several hundred of the donors reported about 250 Gb of sequence data and 100 million to 140 million unique TCR beta sequences from some 180 million T cells. A later analysis re-analyzed previously published TCR beta repertoires from hundreds of donors and added high-resolution HLA genotyping to study TCR occurrence patterns. Among around 400 genotyped donors of the cohort, an average of approximately 240,000 unique TCR beta nucleotide sequences was sequenced per donor, of which about 19% were non-productive. All discovery cohort repertoires had been generated on a single sequencing platform. Besides the first cohort of more than 650 subjects, a separate validation cohort made up of 120 different subjects was used. Using immunosequencing, the study profiled T cell repertoires from 666 subjects and related those repertoires to cytomegalovirus serostatus. Of the 300 to 500 genotyped donors, 81% were placed in the genetic ancestry cluster associated with self-reported Caucasian donors. Class I and class II HLA loci were covered by the typing at four-digit resolution. The number of donors typed differed by locus, with 629-630 for A, B, C, DRB1 and DQB1, over 500 for DQA1, 600 to 610 for DPA1, and roughly 450 for DPB1. An earlier analysis of a few hundred of the donors applied high-throughput TCR beta sequencing to assess whether each TCR beta V gene segment acted as functional or pseudogenic. Because of strong linkage in the cohort, a few DR-DQ haplotypes were treated as single units for association and clustering. A later genetic analysis used genome-wide SNP genotypes for about 65% of the 666 donors, treating that subset as a discovery cohort. To predict cytomegalovirus infection status, the study combined high-throughput TCR immunosequencing, statistical association of individual TCRs with disease status, and machine learning. The study aimed to test whether signatures of past pathogen exposure could be identified by cataloging public T cell receptors. Around 330 gigabases of sequencing data and 70 million to 100 million unique TCR sequences made up an early release that covered approximately 620 HLA-typed donors. Donor age, sex, ethnicity and CMV serostatus were compiled alongside the repertoire data. Rather than drawing on any new phenotypic data, the later analysis identified candidate immune exposures from TCR beta sequences and the way those sequences occurred across donors. On the study overall, not on this receptor specifically: The only immune exposure information available for the cohort was CMV serostatus. In a later analysis, HLA-associated TCR beta chains showed more clonal expansion and lower generation probabilities than non-associated chains that were equally common. Linkage disequilibrium might explain the correlated functional status among segregating V segments, but an unknown experimental factor could not be excluded. A further reported finding was that TCR beta sequences accurately predicted the HLA-A and HLA-B alleles for most subjects in the first cohort. The study listed 150 to 200 TCR beta chains as associated with cytomegalovirus. The sequencing pipeline was judged likely to have produced a cluster of highly shared sequence variants as a technical artifact. According to the authors, the approach could potentially be generalized to other disease states and immunological phenotypes. In a later genetic analysis, fewer N-insertions in productive TCRs were reported among donors in an Asian-associated ancestry cluster than the roughly 640-donor mean. A few of the identified cytomegalovirus-associated TCR beta chains were confirmed in vitro to be specific for cytomegalovirus antigens. Specific HLA alleles were associated with around 18,000 TCR beta sequences at a false discovery rate of 0.05 in a later analysis. In an earlier analysis of a few hundred of the donors, most TCR beta V segments were observed in productive rearrangements about 90% or about 30% of the time, broadly matching IMGT annotations. The earlier analysis of about 600 of the donors excluded seventeen rarely observed V segments, including chromosome 9 orphons, because counts were too low. Some IMGT-functional V segments, including TRBV6-2 and TRBV6-3, could not be distinguished by the 87-base-pair reads and were therefore excluded. Most TCR sequences were observed very rarely across donors, whereas some public TCRs were present in many individuals. An association between a missense DCLRE1C variant and V-gene and J-gene trimming of TCR beta chains was found in a later genetic analysis and replicated in an independent cohort. In this cohort, only TCR beta chains were sequenced, and detectable features were limited by the absence of alpha or paired-chain data. The classifier was reported to diagnose cytomegalovirus status with high specificity and sensitivity in both the original cohort and the validation cohort. Presence/absence analyses assumed roughly uniform sequencing depth across donors, an assumption that may not hold. When HLA alleles, especially DR and DQ, strongly co-occurred, attributing TCR associations to individual alleles was difficult. According to a later analysis, TCR association rates differed among HLA loci, with DRB1 alleles showing the most associated TCRs and HLA-C alleles showing the fewest. A later analysis found that most CMV-associated TCR beta chains appeared HLA-restricted, with HLA associations seemingly driven largely by CMV exposure. Because some donors lacked HLA typing at each locus, the association tests relied only on the typed subset. Several of the top co-occurrence clusters appeared to be linked to parvovirus B19, influenza, CMV and Epstein-Barr virus, according to a later analysis.

The cohort comprised hundreds of healthy bone marrow donors. All cohort members were sampled while nominally healthy, although unrecorded immune exposures were likely present. The donor tested CMV seropositive, placing the donor among the 250 to 350 seropositive members of the cohort. Each donor provided a peripheral blood sample, and peripheral blood mononuclear cells were used for TCR beta sequencing. Genomic DNA was extracted from the blood cell samples with the Qiagen DNeasy Blood Extraction Kit. A remark on this clone: Which antigen it targets is not known. There are no base qualities to consult, and no much larger clone falls within one base.

V is clipped by 4 bases and J by 0 bases, and the sequence between their germline boundaries is 11 bases long. Counted from cysteine to phenylalanine, this CDR3 has 15 amino acids. Only the CDR3 DNA stays, 45 bases, in frame from base 1. Taken from the germline V gene, the CDR1 and CDR2 loops are KGHSH and LQKENI. Libraries were constructed by the immunoSEQ multiplex PCR assay. For the multiplex PCR, a mixture combining 60 forward primers for TCR Vbeta segments and 13 reverse primers for TCR Jbeta segments was used. The CDR3 region of rearranged TCR beta genes was amplified from genomic DNA with a multiplex PCR assay. Amplified TCR beta libraries were sequenced as 87-base-pair reads on the Illumina HiSeq System. In the source study's methods: A later analysis tallied roughly 80 million unique TCR beta chains across the 700 or so repertoires, and about 12 million of those chains were shared by two or more donors. Raw reads were error-corrected and collapsed into unique sequences by a nearest-neighbor algorithm in which closely related sequences were merged to remove PCR and sequencing errors. CDR3 sequences were aligned to IMGT reference sequences to assign V, D and J gene segments. Each retained sequence needed at least a six-nucleotide match to both a V gene segment and a J gene segment. A rearrangement counted as productive if the CDR3 had no stop codons and remained in frame with V and J, and every other rearrangement counted as non-productive. CDR3 was defined according to IMGT convention as the region running from the second conserved V-encoded cysteine to the conserved J-encoded phenylalanine. The earlier analysis of 587 of the donors excluded sequences that lacked an unambiguous match to a single V gene segment. An earlier analysis of about 600 of the donors called V segments functional above 56.7% productive rearrangements and segregating when the between-donor standard deviation exceeded 5%. A statistical classification framework was built to diagnose cytomegalovirus status from the catalog of TCR beta chain sequences. In a later analysis, V and J genes were assigned by comparing TCR nucleotide sequences against IMGT/GENE-DB human TR gene sequences. Using the TCRdist pipeline, a later analysis assigned CDR3 sequences along with most-parsimonious VDJ recombination scenarios. A later analysis defined each TCR beta chain by its CDR3 amino acid sequence plus V-gene family, and excluded reads lacking a unique V-gene family. To address suspected cross-contamination and a sequencing artifact, a later analysis removed approximately 590 highly shared, low-generation-probability nucleotide sequences. A later analysis calculated a clonal expansion index for each public chain from normalized within-repertoire ranks of inferred template counts. In a later analysis, generation probabilities were computed using a VDJ recombination model fitted to out-of-frame rearrangements, and the results were checked against IGoR. In a later analysis, TCR-TCR, TCR-HLA and TCR-CMV co-occurrence was scored with hypergeometric tests, and a repertoire-size bias correction was applied to TCR pairs. To estimate false discovery rates, a later analysis permuted the HLA or CMV assignments 20 times. A later analysis grouped co-occurring TCRs with DBSCAN, adding TCRdist sequence similarity when clustering within HLA-allele-positive subsets. For co-occurrence clustering, repertoires with fewer than 30,000 or more than 120,000 public chains were excluded, along with several repertoires with anomalous nucleotide sharing. TCRdb took over this immuneACCESS table, retaining in-frame rearrangements with V and J assigned. Such tables are incomplete; in checked studies, under half of the missing clones stem from an unresolved V gene, and the remainder is unexplained. The D gene and trimming were derived from the DNA, and the V and J assignments and clone size from that table. Counted in this sample were over 40,000 clones; roughly 90% of them appeared once. The ten most abundant clones make up 8% of the sample.

The rearranged segments are TRBV18 and TRBJ2-3, with a tentative D gene TRBD2 over 6 matching bases. Sequenced sample: PBMCs. This receptor was identified in a woman in her thirties or forties in good health and CMV-seropositive. CDR3 reads: CASSLGSPSTDTQYF. The base sequence is TGTGCCAGCTCACTCGGGAGTCCTAGCACAGATACGCAGTATTTT.